In its sample, the clone carrying this T cell receptor (beta chain) was seen many times. Its antigen is not identified. The source of the sample is a study of T cells in Graves' hyperthyroidism and ophthalmopathy. Study details: Upon initial diagnosis and before any treatment, peripheral blood was collected. Study-level findings and limits: Ophthalmopathy was told apart from stable hyperthyroidism by a 13 V-J model. The model foresaw ophthalmopathy a median around 6 months prior to onset.

The CDR3 runs to 17 residues. V was pared by 6 bases and J by 2 bases, with 16 bases of the junction left unmatched. Germline V gives CDR1 MNHEY, CDR2 SVGEGT. Template material for amplifying TCR beta CDR3 regions consisted of RNA transcripts. In the first-round RT-PCR of the TCR CDR3, the HTBI primer set was used. TCRdb reprocessed the multiplex PCR reads with MiXCR, giving one entry per CDR3 protein. This sample has about 610,000 distinct CDR3 sequences; about 15% occur once, and the top ten carry 3.5% to 4.5%. Patients affected by ophthalmopathy presented a Clinical Activity Score of at least 3, a NOSPECS grade of at least 4, and disease duration below 3 months.

The sequenced sample was blood. The sequence was obtained from a woman aged 40-49 years with Graves' ophthalmopathy. The V call is TRBV6-2 or TRBV6-3, the J call TRBJ2-7; 7 positions match TRBD2. CDR3 sequence: CASRKMGMTSRAYEQYF. DNA of the CDR3: TGTGCCAGCAGAAAGATGGGGATGACTAGCAGGGCCTACGAGCAGTACTTC.